This T cell receptor (beta chain) was found in a study of vaccination effects on CD4 cells after COVID-19 (dated by TCRdb to 2021 to 2024). Looking at the study overall: Each participant got two doses of an mRNA SARS-CoV-2 vaccine, either BNT162b2 or mRNA-1273. The study compared SARS-CoV-2 spike-specific CD4+ TCR repertoires before and after mRNA vaccination in COVID-19 convalescent patients and infection-naive vaccine recipients. A total of 10 COVID-19 convalescent patients and a handful of SARS-CoV-2-naive healthy vaccine recipients were included in the full study. Cultures from other donors in the study were sequenced with the Oncomine TCR Beta short-read assay on an Illumina iSeq 100. General conclusions and limits of the study: In healthy vaccine recipients, vaccine-induced clones were almost all SARS-CoV-2 mono-reactive, with only 1 of 255 cross-reactive with common cold coronaviruses. The study was limited by a small number of convalescent patients and lacked early post-infection timepoints. Clones induced by infection and clones induced by vaccination both contracted markedly at late timepoints after vaccination, which fits with T cell responses waning over time.

About this clone itself: No cognate antigen has been identified for it. No qualities accompany the bases; no much larger clone lies one base away.

The library was generated by the immunoSEQ multiplex PCR assay. DNA from the cultured, isolated CD4+ T cells was subjected to TCR beta CDR3 sequencing. The paper's processing steps were these. Non-productive TCR sequences were removed and reads were trimmed to the CDR3 region, keeping CDR3s of at least 7 amino acids. Antigen-specific clonotypes were identified with the MANAFEST web app by comparing expansion in peptide wells against reference cultures. Positive clones required FDR<0.05 expansion versus reference and all other wells, odds ratio above 5, and frequency above 0.1% in two replicate wells. Cross-reactive clonotypes were defined as significantly expanded in SARS-CoV-2 spike wells and in at least one common cold coronavirus spike condition. Using the stringdist R package, CDR3 similarity was measured by Levenshtein distance, and unrooted trees were constructed with ape in R 3.6.1. TCRdb obtained this table from immuneACCESS and retained in-frame rearrangements with V and J assigned. These tables miss some clones; where compared with another copy, unresolved V genes account for less than half of the shortfall, and the remainder is unexplained. Clone size and V and J calls were adopted from that table, with D and trimming inferred from the DNA. The sample table lists tens of thousands of clones, around 71% of them with a count of one. 9.5% to 15% of the sample comes from the top ten.

CDR1 and CDR2 (KGHDR, SFDVKD) derive from the germline V gene. Trimming accounts for 4 bases at V and 5 bases at J, while the number of junction bases matched to no gene is 5. From the cysteine up to the phenylalanine, the CDR3 has a length of 15 residues. The read is trimmed to its CDR3 DNA, 45 bases read in frame from base 1. In the ViraFEST assay, PBMC were stimulated with viral peptide pools, and TCR sequencing was then used to find antigen-specific CD4+ T cell clonotypes based on their expansion. After around 11 days of culture, CD4+ T cells were isolated with the EasySep CD4+ T cell isolation kit. Healthy vaccine recipients had no prior SARS-CoV-2 infection, confirmed by negative nucleocapsid antibodies before and after vaccination. Each well held 1.5 million to 2 million PBMC cultured in IMDM containing approximately 5% human AB serum, 10 IU/ml IL-2 and gentamicin, along with 8 to 10 ug/ml peptides. Half of the culture medium was replaced with fresh IL-2-containing medium on days 3 and 7. Each peptide stimulation condition was cultured in triplicate wells unless otherwise noted. Using Ficoll-Paque Plus gradient centrifugation, PBMC were separated from whole blood and then either used fresh or cryopreserved at -140C. The spike proteins of SARS-CoV-2 and of the common cold coronaviruses HCoV-NL63, HCoV-OC43 and HCoV-229E were spanned by overlapping peptide pools. The QIAamp micro DNA kit was used to extract genomic DNA from the cultured CD4+ T cells.

This material consisted of CD4+ T cells from PBMCs cultured with HCoV-OC43 spike peptides, taken before COVID-19 vaccination. In the paper's terms, the cell subset or site label means: HCoV-OC43 spike overlapping peptide pool stimulation. The source is a human donor who received a COVID-19 vaccine. The chain is assembled from TRBV24-1 and TRBJ1-4, and 8 bases in between align with TRBD1. CDR3 reads: CATSDSGQGNEKLFF. The DNA sequence is given as TGTGCCACCAGTGACTCCGGACAGGGCAATGAAAAACTGTTTTTT.